These 9 T cell receptor beta chains were all obtained from the same sample, sequenced in a study of spatial heterogeneity in lung cancer. The time point: sample taken at primary tumor resection. Unsorted whole RNA of tumor, nontumor lung or frozen PBMC was sequenced. TCRdb re-derived calls from the 5' RACE reads in MiXCR, one entry per CDR3 protein. The table shows about 36,000 distinct CDR3 sequences, with approximately 5.2% occurring only once. The source material was PBMCs, sampled at surgery. The receptors were gathered from a female donor with early-stage non-small cell lung cancer.

The CDR3 sequence is CASRRLAGTNEQFF. The CDR3 DNA reads as TGTGCCAGCAGAAGACTAGCGGGGACCAATGAGCAGTTCTTC. The chain couples TRBV6-5 to TRBJ2-1; 11 positions agree with TRBD2. Germline V gives CDR1 MNHEY, CDR2 SVGAGI. This CDR3 comprises 14 residues. J was trimmed by 6 bases and V by 6 bases; bases with no gene match: 4.

This clonotype was counted ten times or more. The V call is TRBV7-9, the J call TRBJ2-1; 10 nucleotides align to TRBD2. The trim removed 7 bases at V and 9 bases at J, leaving 12 bases unmatched. The CDR3 extends over 15 amino acids. The germline CDR1 and CDR2 sequences are SEHNR and FQNEAQ (reference sequence). The CDR3 here is CASISGTSEISEQFF. In DNA, the CDR3 is TGTGCCAGCATCTCCGGGACTAGCGAAATTAGTGAGCAGTTCTTC.

A few counts support this clonotype. This chain joins TRBV2 and TRBJ1-1; D is undetermined. The CDR3 has 13 amino acids. Germline assignment: CDR1 SNHLY and CDR2 FYNNEI. Trimming cost V 1 base and J 3 bases, with 6 bases left between them. Here the CDR3 DNA reads TGTGCCAGCAGTGAAGAGAGGGACACTGAAGCTTTCTTT. It translates to CASSEERDTEAFF.

The chain couples TRBV18 to TRBJ2-3; D is perhaps TRBD1 (6 bases). The germline gives CDR1 KGHSH, CDR2 LQKENI. The V gene lost 2 bases and the J gene lost 5 bases, with 8 bases spanning the gap. This CDR3 has 13 amino acids. This CDR3 reads CASSPTGRDTQYF. The CDR3, as DNA: TGTGCCAGCTCACCAACAGGGAGAGATACGCAGTATTTT.

This clonotype came up many times. The chain uses TRBV11-2 and TRBJ2-3; 11 bases match TRBD2. Trimming took 1 base from V and 0 from J; bases not matched to a gene: 6. The CDR3 consists of 18 residues. Per the germline V gene, CDR1 is SGHAT and CDR2 is FQNNGV. CDR3 in DNA: TGTGCCAGCAGCTTAGGACTAGCGGGGAGACTGAGCACAGATACGCAGTATTTT. As protein: CASSLGLAGRLSTDTQYF.

This clonotype was seen ten or more times. The rearrangement uses TRBV7-6 and TRBJ2-1; D may be TRBD1 or TRBD2 (5 bases each). Trimming removed 3 bases from V and 5 bases from J, with 14 bases in between. The germline gives CDR1 SGHVS, CDR2 FNYEAQ. The CDR3 contains 15 residues. The CDR3 region has the DNA TGTGCCAGCAGCTTCGGTCCCGGGACGGACAATGAGCAGTTCTTC. Residues: CASSFGPGTDNEQFF.

The table lists this clonotype with many counts. J is TRBJ2-2 and V is TRBV4-1, with D perhaps TRBD1 or TRBD2 (5 bases each). Germline CDR1 MGHRA, CDR2 YSYEKL. The CDR3 runs 14 residues. Trimming removed 2 bases from V and 6 bases from J, with 10 bases in between. This CDR3 reads CASSQYWGSGELFF. The CDR3 DNA reads as TGCGCCAGCAGCCAATATTGGGGGTCCGGGGAGCTGTTTTTT.

This chain joins TRBV5-4 and TRBJ2-1, with 9 bases matching TRBD2. The junction had 10 bases not matched to a gene; V was cut back by 0 bases and J by 6 bases. The CDR3 has 17 residues. Germline V gene data show CDR1 as SGHNT and CDR2 as YYREEE (reference sequence). The CDR3, as DNA: TGTGCCAGCAGCTTGGGCCTTAATAGCGGGAGACGCAATGAGCAGTTCTTC. Residues: CASSLGLNSGRRNEQFF.

The sample holds many counts of this clonotype. The rearrangement joins TRBV6-2 or TRBV6-3 to TRBJ2-3; TRBD2 aligns across 10 bases. Germline V gene data show CDR1 as MNHEY and CDR2 as SVGEGT. The CDR3 has 14 residues. V lost 6 bases to trimming and J lost 4 bases; unmatched junction nucleotides: 4. DNA of the CDR3: TGTGCCAGCAGCGACAGCGGGAGGGCAGATACGCAGTATTTT. It translates to CASSDSGRADTQYF.